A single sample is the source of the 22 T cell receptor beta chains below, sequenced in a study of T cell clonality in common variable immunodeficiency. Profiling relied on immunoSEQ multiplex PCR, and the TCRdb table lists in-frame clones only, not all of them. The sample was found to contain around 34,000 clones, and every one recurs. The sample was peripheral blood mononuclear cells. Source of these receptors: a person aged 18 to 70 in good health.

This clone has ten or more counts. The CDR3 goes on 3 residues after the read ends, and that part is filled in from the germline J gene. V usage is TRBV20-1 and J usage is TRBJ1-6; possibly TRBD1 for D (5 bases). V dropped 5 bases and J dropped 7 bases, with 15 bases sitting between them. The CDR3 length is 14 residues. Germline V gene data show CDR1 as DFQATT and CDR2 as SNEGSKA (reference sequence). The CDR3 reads CSAEQVSTNSPLHF. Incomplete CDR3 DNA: TGCAGTGCTGAACAGGTTTCCACAAATTCACCC.

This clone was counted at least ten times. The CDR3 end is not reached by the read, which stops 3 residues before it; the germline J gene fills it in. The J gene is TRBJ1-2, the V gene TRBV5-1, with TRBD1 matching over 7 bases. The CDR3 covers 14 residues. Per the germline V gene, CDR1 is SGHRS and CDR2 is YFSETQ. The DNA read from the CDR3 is TGCGCCAGCAGCTTATCAGGGGGGCTTGACGGC. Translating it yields CASSLSGGLDG. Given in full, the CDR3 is CASSLSGGLDGYTF. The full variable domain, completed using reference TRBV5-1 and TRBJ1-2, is KAGVTQTPRYLIKTRGQQVTLSCSPISGHRSVSWYQQTPGQGLQFLFEYFSETQRNKGNFPGRFSGRQFSNSRSEMNVSTLELGDSALYLCASSLSGGLDGYTFGSGTRLTVV.

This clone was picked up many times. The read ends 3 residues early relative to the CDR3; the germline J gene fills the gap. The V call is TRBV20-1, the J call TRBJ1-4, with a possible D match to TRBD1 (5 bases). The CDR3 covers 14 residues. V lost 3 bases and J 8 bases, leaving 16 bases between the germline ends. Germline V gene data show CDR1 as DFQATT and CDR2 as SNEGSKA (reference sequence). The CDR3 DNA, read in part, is TGCAGTGCTAGTACCCAGGGTCGGCCCGAAAAA. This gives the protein CSASTQGRPEK. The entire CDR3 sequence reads CSASTQGRPEKLFF.

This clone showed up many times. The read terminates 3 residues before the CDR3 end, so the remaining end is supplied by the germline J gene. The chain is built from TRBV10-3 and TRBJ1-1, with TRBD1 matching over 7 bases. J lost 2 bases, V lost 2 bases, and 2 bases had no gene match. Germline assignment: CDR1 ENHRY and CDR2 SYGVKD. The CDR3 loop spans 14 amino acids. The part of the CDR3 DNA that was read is TGTGCCATCAGTGAGGGGACAGTAAACACTGAA. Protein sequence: CAISEGTVNTE. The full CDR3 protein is CAISEGTVNTEAFF.

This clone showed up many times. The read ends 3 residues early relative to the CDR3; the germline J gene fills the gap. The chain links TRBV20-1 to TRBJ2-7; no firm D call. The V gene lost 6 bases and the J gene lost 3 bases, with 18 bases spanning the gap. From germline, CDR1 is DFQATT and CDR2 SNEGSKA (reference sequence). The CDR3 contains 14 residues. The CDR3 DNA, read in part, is TGCAGTGCACATAGACACTTACCTTTCTACGAG. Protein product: CSAHRHLPFYE. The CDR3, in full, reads CSAHRHLPFYEQYF.

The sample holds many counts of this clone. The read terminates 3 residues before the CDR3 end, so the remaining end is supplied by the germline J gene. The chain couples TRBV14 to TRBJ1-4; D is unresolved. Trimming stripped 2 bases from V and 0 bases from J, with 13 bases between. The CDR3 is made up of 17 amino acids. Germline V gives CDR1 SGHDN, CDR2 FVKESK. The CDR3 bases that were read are TGTGCCAGCAGCCAATTTCGGTCCCATGCAACTAATGAAAAA. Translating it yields CASSQFRSHATNEK. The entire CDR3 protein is CASSQFRSHATNEKLFF.

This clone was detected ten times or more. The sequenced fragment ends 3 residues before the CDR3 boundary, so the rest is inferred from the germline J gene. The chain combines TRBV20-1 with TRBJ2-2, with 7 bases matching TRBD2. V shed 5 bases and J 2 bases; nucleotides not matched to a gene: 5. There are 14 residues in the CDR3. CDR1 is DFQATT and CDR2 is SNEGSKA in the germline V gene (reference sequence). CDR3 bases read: TGCAGTGCTTCCCGGACTAGAAACACCGGGGAG. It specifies CSASRTRNTGE. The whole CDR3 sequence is CSASRTRNTGELFF.

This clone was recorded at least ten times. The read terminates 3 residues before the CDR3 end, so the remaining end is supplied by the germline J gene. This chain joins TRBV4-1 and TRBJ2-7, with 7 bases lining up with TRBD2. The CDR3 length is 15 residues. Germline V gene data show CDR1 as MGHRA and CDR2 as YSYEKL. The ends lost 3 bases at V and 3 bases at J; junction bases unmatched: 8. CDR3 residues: CASSQTGLPVYEQYF. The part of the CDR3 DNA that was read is TGCGCCAGCAGCCAGACGGGACTACCGGTCTACGAG.

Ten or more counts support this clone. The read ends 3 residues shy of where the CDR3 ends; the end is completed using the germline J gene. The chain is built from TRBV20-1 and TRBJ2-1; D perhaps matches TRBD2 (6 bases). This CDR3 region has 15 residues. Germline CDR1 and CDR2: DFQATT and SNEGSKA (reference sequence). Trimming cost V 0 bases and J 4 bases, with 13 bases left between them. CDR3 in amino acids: CSARDLGAGYNEQFF. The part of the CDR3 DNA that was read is TGCAGTGCTAGAGATCTCGGCGCGGGGTACAATGAG.

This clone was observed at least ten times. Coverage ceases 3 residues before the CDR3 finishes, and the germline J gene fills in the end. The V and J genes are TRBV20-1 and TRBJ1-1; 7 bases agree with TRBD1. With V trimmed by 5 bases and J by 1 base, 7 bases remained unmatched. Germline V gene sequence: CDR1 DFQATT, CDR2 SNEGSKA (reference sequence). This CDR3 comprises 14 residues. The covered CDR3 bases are TGCAGTGCTGGGGTCACAGGGGCGAACACTGAA. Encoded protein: CSAGVTGANTE. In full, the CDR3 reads CSAGVTGANTEAFF.

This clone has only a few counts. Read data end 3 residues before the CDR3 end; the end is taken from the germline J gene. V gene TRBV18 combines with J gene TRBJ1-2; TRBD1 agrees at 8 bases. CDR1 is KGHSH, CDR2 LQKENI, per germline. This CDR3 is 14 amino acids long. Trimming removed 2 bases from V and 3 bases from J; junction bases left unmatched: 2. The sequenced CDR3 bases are TGTGCCAGCTCACCAACGGACAGGGACTATGGC. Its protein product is CASSPTDRDYG. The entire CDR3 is CASSPTDRDYGYTF.

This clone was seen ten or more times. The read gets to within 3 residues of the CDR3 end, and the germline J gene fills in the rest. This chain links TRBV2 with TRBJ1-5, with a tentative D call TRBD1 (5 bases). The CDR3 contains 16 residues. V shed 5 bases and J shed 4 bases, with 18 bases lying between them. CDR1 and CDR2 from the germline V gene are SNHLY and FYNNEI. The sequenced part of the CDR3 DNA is TGTGCCAGCAGTCAAGATAGTAGGGGATCAAATCAGCCC. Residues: CASSQDSRGSNQP. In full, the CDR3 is CASSQDSRGSNQPQHF.

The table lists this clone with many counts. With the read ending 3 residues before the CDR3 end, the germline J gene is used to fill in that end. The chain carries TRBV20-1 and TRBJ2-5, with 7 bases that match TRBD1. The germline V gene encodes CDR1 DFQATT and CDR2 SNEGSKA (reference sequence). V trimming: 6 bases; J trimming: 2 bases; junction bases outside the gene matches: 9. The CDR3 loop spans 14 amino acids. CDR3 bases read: TGCAGTGCCATCCTGACAGGGCGGCAAGAGACC. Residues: CSAILTGRQET. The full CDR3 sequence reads CSAILTGRQETQYF.

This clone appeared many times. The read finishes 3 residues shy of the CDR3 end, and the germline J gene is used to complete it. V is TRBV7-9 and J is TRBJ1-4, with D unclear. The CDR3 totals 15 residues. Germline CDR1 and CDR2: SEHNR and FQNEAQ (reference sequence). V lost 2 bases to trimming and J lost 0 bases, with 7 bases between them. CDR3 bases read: TGTGCCAGCAGCTTATTACAGTCAACTAATGAAAAA. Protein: CASSLLQSTNEK. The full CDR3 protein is CASSLLQSTNEKLFF.

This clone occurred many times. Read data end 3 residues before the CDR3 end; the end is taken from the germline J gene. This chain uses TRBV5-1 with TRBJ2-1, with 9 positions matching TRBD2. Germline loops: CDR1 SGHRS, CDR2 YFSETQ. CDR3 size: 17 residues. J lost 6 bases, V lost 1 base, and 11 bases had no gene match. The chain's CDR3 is CASSLIVLSGSGNEQFF. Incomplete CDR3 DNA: TGCGCCAGCAGCTTGATAGTACTTAGCGGGAGTGGCAATGAG. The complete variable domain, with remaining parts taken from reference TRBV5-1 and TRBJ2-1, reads KAGVTQTPRYLIKTRGQQVTLSCSPISGHRSVSWYQQTPGQGLQFLFEYFSETQRNKGNFPGRFSGRQFSNSRSEMNVSTLELGDSALYLCASSLIVLSGSGNEQFFGPGTRLTVL.

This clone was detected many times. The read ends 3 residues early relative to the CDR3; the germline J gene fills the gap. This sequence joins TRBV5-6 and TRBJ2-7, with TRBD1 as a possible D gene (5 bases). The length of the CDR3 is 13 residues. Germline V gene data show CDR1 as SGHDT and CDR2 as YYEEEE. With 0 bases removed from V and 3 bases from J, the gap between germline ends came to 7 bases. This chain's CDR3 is CASSLGQYYEQYF. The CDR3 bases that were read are TGTGCCAGCAGCTTGGGACAGTACTACGAG.

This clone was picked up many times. The CDR3 bases that were read are TGTGCCAGCAGCCCCCGGCAGGGGAATGGCAATCAGCCC. As protein: CASSPRQGNGNQP. The entire CDR3 reads CASSPRQGNGNQPQHF. The chain uses TRBV7-8 and TRBJ1-5; D may be TRBD1 (6 bases). The read falls 3 residues short of the CDR3 end, and the missing part is taken from the germline J gene. Per the germline V gene, CDR1 is SGHVS and CDR2 is FQNEAQ. The CDR3 is 16 amino acids. V was trimmed by 5 bases and J by 2 bases, leaving 16 bases between them.

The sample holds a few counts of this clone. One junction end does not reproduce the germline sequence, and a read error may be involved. The CDR3 loop is CASSLGRLAGGESYEQYF. Partial CDR3 DNA: TGCGCCAGCAGTTTGGGGCGACTAGCGGGAGGAGAATCTTACGAG. The chain has TRBV5-1 and TRBJ2-7, with TRBD2 matching over 13 bases. From the germline J gene comes the end of the CDR3, since the read stops 3 residues before it. Per the germline V gene, CDR1 is SGHRS and CDR2 is YFSETQ. The CDR3 covers 18 residues.

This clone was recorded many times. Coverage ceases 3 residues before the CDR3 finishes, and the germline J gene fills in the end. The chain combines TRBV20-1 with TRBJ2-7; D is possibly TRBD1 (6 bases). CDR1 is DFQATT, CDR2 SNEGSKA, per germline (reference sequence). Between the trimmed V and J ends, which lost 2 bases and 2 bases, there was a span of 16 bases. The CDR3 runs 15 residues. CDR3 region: CSARNRARGPYEQYF. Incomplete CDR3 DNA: TGCAGTGCTAGAAACAGGGCCCGCGGGCCCTACGAG.

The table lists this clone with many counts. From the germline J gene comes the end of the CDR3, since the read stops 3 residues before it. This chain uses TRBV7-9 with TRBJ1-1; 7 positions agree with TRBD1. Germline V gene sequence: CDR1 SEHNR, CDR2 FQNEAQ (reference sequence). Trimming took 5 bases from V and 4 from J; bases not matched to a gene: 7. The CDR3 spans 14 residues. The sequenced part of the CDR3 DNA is TGTGCCAGCAGCCCAAAGGGGGCCGGCACTGAA. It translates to CASSPKGAGTE. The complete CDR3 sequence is CASSPKGAGTEAFF.

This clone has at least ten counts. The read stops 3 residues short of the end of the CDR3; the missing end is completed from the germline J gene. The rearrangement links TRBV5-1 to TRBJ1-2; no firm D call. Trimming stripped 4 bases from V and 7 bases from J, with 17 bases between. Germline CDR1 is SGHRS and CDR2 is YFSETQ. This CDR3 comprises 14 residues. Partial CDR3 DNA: TGCGCCAGCAGCCCGGACGGTTCGGGGAGTGGC. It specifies CASSPDGSGSG. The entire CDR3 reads CASSPDGSGSGYTF.

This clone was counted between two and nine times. The sequenced part of the CDR3 DNA is TGTGCCAGCAGCTTACCAGGGTCCGGAAACACC. Translated: CASSLPGSGNT. The entire CDR3 sequence reads CASSLPGSGNTIYF. The chain employs TRBV11-2 and TRBJ1-3, with D possibly being TRBD1 (5 bases). Read coverage stops 3 residues before the CDR3 terminus; the germline J gene supplies the remainder. The CDR3 spans 14 residues. Germline lookup yields CDR1 SGHAT and CDR2 FQNNGV. The V gene lost 2 bases and the J gene lost 4 bases, with 9 bases spanning the gap. The full variable domain, rest sourced from reference TRBV11-2 and TRBJ1-3, is EAGVAQSPRYKIIEKRQSVAFWCNPISGHATLYWYQQILGQGPKLLIQFQNNGVVDDSQLPKDRFSAERLKGVDSTLKIQPAKLEDSAVYLCASSLPGSGNTIYFGEGSWLTVV.